This TCR beta chain was observed in a study of blood T cell repertoires in COVID-19. Per the original data handling: Nucleated cell counts were estimated from reference gene primer amplification. The assay was immunoSEQ multiplex PCR, and TCRdb's table has in-frame clones only and misses some. V, J and clone size are taken as reported in that table, and D and trimming were inferred from the DNA itself. The sample lists 150,000 to 180,000 clones, around 82% seen once, with about 0.63% in the top ten. CDR3 length: 11 amino acids. The V gene lost 6 bases and the J gene lost 1 base, with 3 bases spanning the gap. Germline V lookup: CDR1 SGHAT, CDR2 FQNNGV.

Material: peripheral blood. The clonotype comes from a man between 60 and 75 years old with COVID-19, enrolled during active disease. The V gene is TRBV11-2, the J gene TRBJ1-1; no definite D call. CDR3 amino acids: CASRANTEAFF. The CDR3 bases are TGTGCCAGCAGGGCGAACACTGAAGCTTTCTTT. Full variable domain (rest looked up from reference TRBV11-2 and TRBJ1-1): EAGVAQSPRYKIIEKRQSVAFWCNPISGHATLYWYQQILGQGPKLLIQFQNNGVVDDSQLPKDRFSAERLKGVDSTLKIQPAKLEDSAVYLCASRANTEAFFGQGTRLTVV.